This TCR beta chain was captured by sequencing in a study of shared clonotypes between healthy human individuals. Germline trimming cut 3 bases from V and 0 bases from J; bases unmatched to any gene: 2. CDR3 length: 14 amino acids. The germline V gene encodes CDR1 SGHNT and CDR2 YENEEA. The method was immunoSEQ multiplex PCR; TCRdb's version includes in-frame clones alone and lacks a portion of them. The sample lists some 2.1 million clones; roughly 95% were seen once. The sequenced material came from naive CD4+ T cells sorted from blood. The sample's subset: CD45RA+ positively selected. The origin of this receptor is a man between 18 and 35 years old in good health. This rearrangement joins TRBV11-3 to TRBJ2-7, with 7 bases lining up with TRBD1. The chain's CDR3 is CASSLGQLSYEQYF. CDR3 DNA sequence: TGTGCCAGCAGCTTGGGACAGCTCTCCTACGAGCAGTACTTC. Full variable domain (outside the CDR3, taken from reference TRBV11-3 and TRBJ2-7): EAGVVQSPRYKIIEKKQPVAFWCNPISGHNTLYWYLQNLGQGPELLIRYENEEAVDDSQLPKDRFSAERLKGVDSTLKIQPAELGDSAVYLCASSLGQLSYEQYFGPGTRLTVT.